This entry lists 28 T cell receptor beta chains sequenced from one sample in a study of long-term antiretroviral therapy in people with HIV. The authors ran the immunoSEQ assay, v3.0, at survey level. Libraries were prepared by immunoSEQ multiplex PCR; TCRdb keeps only in-frame clonotypes and omits some of them. The sample lists roughly 18,000 clones, around 85% occurring once. The sample consisted of unsorted PBMCs, taken 0.9 years after starting antiretroviral therapy. The receptors were gathered from a man between 18 and 35 years old with HIV.

This clone was recorded a few times. J is TRBJ2-7 and V is TRBV15; D unresolved. With 0 bases removed from V and 3 bases from J, the gap between germline ends came to 3 bases. Germline loops: CDR1 LNHNV, CDR2 YYDKDF (reference sequence). CDR3 length: 12 amino acids. In DNA, the CDR3 is TGTGCCACCAGCAGAGATTACTACGAGCAGTACTTC. It is translated as CATSRDYYEQYF. Using reference TRBV15 and TRBJ2-7 for the parts outside the CDR3, the full variable domain is DAMVIQNPRYQVTQFGKPVTLSCSQTLNHNVMYWYQQKSSQAPKLLFHYYDKDFNNEADTPDNFQSRRPNTSFCFLDIRSPGLGDTAMYLCATSRDYYEQYFGPGTRLTVT.

This clone has a handful of counts. CDR3 sequence: CATSNPSGSTDTQYF. The DNA of the CDR3 is TGTGCCACCAGCAACCCTAGCGGGTCCACAGATACGCAGTATTTT. V and J are TRBV15 and TRBJ2-3; TRBD2 agrees at 8 bases. Germline V gene sequence: CDR1 LNHNV, CDR2 YYDKDF (reference sequence). V gave up 4 bases and J gave up 2 bases; unmatched junction bases: 5. CDR3 length: 15 amino acids.

This chain links TRBV5-1 with TRBJ2-7, with TRBD1 identical over 7 bases. J was trimmed by 5 bases and V by 4 bases; bases with no gene match: 12. The V gene's germline CDR1 is SGHRS and CDR2 YFSETQ. This CDR3 comprises 15 residues. CDR3 loop: CASSPGAGGPHEQYF. DNA for the CDR3: TGCGCCAGCAGCCCCGGGGCAGGGGGTCCCCACGAGCAGTACTTC.

The chain is built from TRBV28 and TRBJ2-3, with a weak D call TRBD1 (5 bases). Deletions cut 5 bases from V and 0 bases from J, with 12 bases between. The CDR3 runs to 15 residues. CDR1 and CDR2 (germline): MDHEN, SYDVKM. The CDR3 protein is CASSPLGVSTDTQYF. The CDR3 bases are TGTGCCAGCAGTCCTCTAGGGGTAAGCACAGATACGCAGTATTTT.

V and J are TRBV28 and TRBJ2-7; 8 bases fit TRBD1. J gave up 1 base and V 5 bases, and 7 bases lay outside the gene matches. Germline V lookup: CDR1 MDHEN, CDR2 SYDVKM. The CDR3 covers 15 residues. CDR3 sequence: CASSPYRGRSYEQYV. The CDR3 DNA follows: TGTGCCAGCAGTCCCTACAGGGGGAGGTCCTACGAGCAGTACGTC.

The chain is built from TRBV11-2 and TRBJ2-4; D possibly corresponds to TRBD2 (7 bases). With 1 base removed from V and 5 bases from J, the gap between germline ends came to 9 bases. The CDR3 covers 14 residues. Germline values: CDR1 SGHAT, CDR2 FQNNGV. The CDR3 loop reads CASSLGGGENIQYF. The CDR3 region has the DNA TGTGCCAGCAGCTTAGGCGGGGGCGAAAACATTCAGTACTTC.

The CDR3 loop is CASSLDPSGELFF. CDR3 DNA: TGTGCCAGCAGCTTAGACCCCTCCGGGGAGCTGTTTTTT. V and J are TRBV7-9 and TRBJ2-2; unclear D gene. Trimming shortened V by 1 base and J by 6 bases, and 6 bases separated the two germline ends. CDR1 and CDR2 from the germline V gene are SEHNR and FQNEAQ (reference sequence). The CDR3 runs 13 residues.

The rearrangement links TRBV15 to TRBJ1-2; TRBD1 might be the D (5 bases). The V end lost 0 bases, the J end lost 4 bases, and 15 bases lay between the germline ends. Germline loops: CDR1 LNHNV, CDR2 YYDKDF (reference sequence). There are 16 residues in the CDR3. The chain's CDR3 is CATSRDLLDTIYGYTF. In DNA, the CDR3 is TGTGCCACCAGCAGAGATTTGTTGGACACTATCTATGGCTACACCTTC. Looking up the rest from reference TRBV15 and TRBJ1-2 gives the full variable domain: DAMVIQNPRYQVTQFGKPVTLSCSQTLNHNVMYWYQQKSSQAPKLLFHYYDKDFNNEADTPDNFQSRRPNTSFCFLDIRSPGLGDTAMYLCATSRDLLDTIYGYTFGSGTRLTVV.

This rearrangement joins TRBV5-6 to TRBJ1-5; no definite D call. Trimming took 4 bases from V and 2 from J, leaving 13 bases between them. Looked up from germline, CDR1 is SGHDT and CDR2 is YYEEEE. The CDR3 contains 15 residues. CDR3 amino acids: CASSLAPPGNQPQHF. CDR3 bases: TGTGCCAGCAGCCTGGCCCCACCTGGCAATCAGCCCCAGCATTTT.

The chain combines TRBV13 with TRBJ2-7; a possible D gene is TRBD2 (6 bases). The CDR3 is 17 residues long. CDR1 is PRHDT, CDR2 FYEKMQ, per germline (reference sequence). V dropped 1 base and J dropped 4 bases, with 20 bases sitting between them. The CDR3: CASSLAATGPGDYEQYF. In DNA, the CDR3 is TGTGCCAGCAGCTTAGCGGCTACGGGACCGGGGGATTACGAGCAGTACTTC.

The J gene is TRBJ1-4, the V gene TRBV28, with TRBD1 matching over 8 bases. The germline CDR1 and CDR2 sequences are MDHEN and SYDVKM. The V and J ends lost 3 bases and 0 bases, in that order; junction bases with no gene match: 9. The CDR3 is 18 residues long. Written as DNA, the CDR3 is TGTGCCAGCAGTTTCGTCGGGACAGGCCACACAACTAATGAAAAACTGTTTTTT. Its translation: CASSFVGTGHTTNEKLFF.

The chain uses TRBV9 and TRBJ1-2; 9 nucleotides agree with TRBD1. This CDR3 has 15 amino acids. The V gene end was trimmed by 4 bases and the J gene end by 3 bases; junction bases not matched to a gene: 7. Germline V gene lookup returns CDR1 SGDLS and CDR2 YYNGEE. CDR3 nucleotides: TGTGCCAGCAGCCCTTGGACAGGGGAGGACTATGGCTACACCTTC. The encoded protein is CASSPWTGEDYGYTF. Complete variable domain (other parts from reference TRBV9 and TRBJ1-2): DSGVTQTPKHLITATGQRVTLRCSPRSGDLSVYWYQQSLDQGLQFLIQYYNGEERAKGNILERFSAQQFPDLHSELNLSSLELGDSALYFCASSPWTGEDYGYTFGSGTRLTVV.

This clone was seen a few times. The V and J genes are TRBV7-9 and TRBJ1-1; D is possibly TRBD1 (5 bases). V was clipped by 4 bases and J by 4 bases, with 16 bases between them. The CDR3 runs 15 residues. Germline loops: CDR1 SEHNR, CDR2 FQNEAQ (reference sequence). The CDR3 reads CASSYITGWGTEAFF. The CDR3 region has the DNA TGTGCCAGCAGCTATATAACAGGATGGGGCACTGAAGCTTTCTTT.

This chain joins TRBV6-6 and TRBJ1-4; a weak D match, TRBD1 (6 bases). Per germline, CDR1 MNHNY and CDR2 SVGAGI (reference sequence). The CDR3 covers 16 residues. V was cut by 1 base and J by 8 bases, with 17 bases left in between. The CDR3 sequence is CASSYFARGGGEKLFF. Written as DNA, the CDR3 is TGTGCCAGCAGTTACTTCGCGCGAGGGGGAGGGGAAAAACTGTTTTTT.

The chain uses TRBV2 and TRBJ2-7; the match to TRBD1 covers 7 bases. V dropped 11 bases and J dropped 2; count of bases not matched to a gene: 9. Germline V gene sequence: CDR1 SNHLY, CDR2 FYNNEI. The CDR3 has 13 amino acids. The CDR3 region is CAVAGTEPYEQYF. The CDR3 DNA reads as TGTGCCGTCGCCGGGACAGAACCCTACGAGCAGTACTTC.

V is TRBV7-9 and J is TRBJ2-3; D unresolved. The V end was cut by 2 bases, the J end by 2 bases, with 5 bases between. The CDR3 runs 13 residues. Germline loops: CDR1 SEHNR, CDR2 FQNEAQ (reference sequence). The CDR3 DNA follows: TGTGCCAGCAGCTTATTATCCACAGATACGCAGTATTTT. Translation: CASSLLSTDTQYF.

The chain is built from TRBV28 and TRBJ2-1, with 8 positions matching TRBD2. From germline, CDR1 is MDHEN and CDR2 SYDVKM. V was clipped by 8 bases and J by 7 bases; unmatched bases: 13. CDR3 size: 15 residues. This CDR3 reads CASDGGGPIRNEQFF. The CDR3, as DNA: TGTGCCAGCGACGGGGGGGGGCCCATACGGAATGAGCAGTTCTTC. Full variable domain (remainder filled in from reference TRBV28 and TRBJ2-1): DVKVTQSSRYLVKRTGEKVFLECVQDMDHENMFWYRQDPGLGLRLIYFSYDVKMKEKGDIPEGYSVSREKKERFSLILESASTNQTSMYLCASDGGGPIRNEQFFGPGTRLTVL.

The genes are TRBV4-1 and TRBJ1-3; perhaps TRBD1 as D (6 bases). The CDR3 extends over 15 amino acids. The V gene's germline CDR1 is MGHRA and CDR2 YSYEKL. Trimming removed 3 bases from V and 3 bases from J, with 12 bases in between. CDR3: CASSQTGTFGNTIYF. The CDR3 nucleotides are TGCGCCAGCAGCCAGACCGGGACATTTGGAAACACCATATATTTT.

This rearrangement joins TRBV9 to TRBJ2-3; 7 bases match TRBD2. The germline V gene has CDR1 SGDLS and CDR2 YYNGEE. After removal of 0 bases from V and 2 bases from J, the junction contained 9 bases not matched to a gene. This CDR3 is built from 17 residues. CDR3 residues: CASSVAPYRGDTDTQYF. The CDR3, as DNA: TGTGCCAGCAGCGTAGCTCCCTATCGGGGGGACACAGATACGCAGTATTTT.

The V call is TRBV27, the J call TRBJ2-7; 7 bases are a match to TRBD1. Germline CDR1 is MNHEY and CDR2 is SMNVEV (reference sequence). Trimming at V came to 4 bases and at J to 0 bases, leaving 3 bases not matched to a gene. The CDR3 spans 14 residues. CDR3 sequence reads: CASSSGQTSYEQYF. In DNA form, the CDR3 reads TGTGCCAGCAGTTCGGGACAGACCTCCTACGAGCAGTACTTC.

This clone was detected a few times. The chain combines TRBV6-1 with TRBJ1-4; D not certain. The V gene lost 4 bases and the J gene lost 6 bases, with 12 bases spanning the gap. Germline V CDR1 and CDR2: MNHNS, SASEGT. The CDR3 runs to 14 residues. The CDR3 reads CASSAQVVHEKLFF. CDR3 coding DNA: TGTGCCAGCAGTGCTCAGGTGGTGCATGAAAAACTGTTTTTT.

Only a few counts were recorded for this clone. The J gene is TRBJ2-7, the V gene TRBV2; D gene uncertain. V lost 5 bases to trimming and J lost 0 bases, with 5 bases between them. Per the germline V gene, CDR1 is SNHLY and CDR2 is FYNNEI. The CDR3 consists of 12 residues. The CDR3 sequence: CASSLDSYEQYF. The CDR3 DNA sequence: TGTGCCAGCAGTCTTGACTCCTACGAGCAGTACTTC.

The chain combines TRBV6-1 with TRBJ2-1; unclear D gene. With 6 bases removed from V and 4 bases from J, the gap between germline ends came to 10 bases. CDR1 is MNHNS and CDR2 is SASEGT in the germline V gene. The length of the CDR3 is 13 residues. The CDR3 is CASSRNGYNEQFF. The CDR3 DNA reads TGTGCCAGCAGCCGAAATGGTTACAATGAGCAGTTCTTC.

The CDR3 nucleotides are TGTGCCATCCGAACCGAGAACACTGAAGCTTTCTTT. As protein: CAIRTENTEAFF. The chain carries TRBV7-9 and TRBJ1-1; the D is unclear. V lost 10 bases and J 1 base, leaving 10 bases between the germline ends. Germline CDR1 and CDR2: SEHNR and FQNEAQ (reference sequence). This CDR3 has 12 residues. Variable domain in full (rest from reference TRBV7-9 and TRBJ1-1): DTGVSQNPRHKITKRGQNVTFRCDPISEHNRLYWYRQTLGQGPEFLTYFQNEAQLEKSRLLSDRFSAERPKGSFSTLEIQRTEQGDSAMYLCAIRTENTEAFFGQGTRLTVV.

This clone was detected only a few times. The V gene is TRBV6-1, the J gene TRBJ2-1; D is unresolved. Per the germline V gene, CDR1 is MNHNS and CDR2 is SASEGT. This CDR3 has 12 residues. V lost 10 bases and J 6 bases, leaving 13 bases between the germline ends. CDR3 in amino acids: CATHSRSNEQFF. The CDR3 nucleotides are TGTGCCACTCACTCTAGGAGCAATGAGCAGTTCTTC.

This clone was picked up a small number of times. The chain combines TRBV28 with TRBJ2-1; 13 positions match TRBD2. J was trimmed by 10 bases and V by 3 bases; bases with no gene match: 9. CDR3 size: 16 residues. CDR1 and CDR2 from the germline V gene are MDHEN and SYDVKM. The CDR3 region has the DNA TGTGCCAGCAGTTTGCCCGAGACTAGCGGGGGGTCCGAGCAGTTCTTC. This encodes CASSLPETSGGSEQFF.

The chain employs TRBV5-6 and TRBJ2-5; D possibly corresponds to TRBD1 (5 bases). This CDR3 is built from 15 residues. Between the trimmed V and J ends, which lost 3 bases and 1 base, there was a span of 13 bases. Germline values: CDR1 SGHDT, CDR2 YYEEEE. The CDR3 is CASSWQGRFQETQYF. The DNA of the CDR3 is TGTGCCAGCAGCTGGCAGGGCAGGTTCCAAGAGACCCAGTACTTC.

V gene TRBV9 combines with J gene TRBJ1-1, with 9 bases lining up with TRBD1. This CDR3 has 14 residues. The germline gives CDR1 SGDLS, CDR2 YYNGEE. Trimming cost V 4 bases and J 4 bases; bases outside gene matches: 5. The CDR3 loop is CASSKTGGFTEAFF. CDR3 bases: TGTGCCAGCAGCAAAACAGGGGGCTTCACTGAAGCTTTCTTT. The whole variable domain, remainder taken from reference TRBV9 and TRBJ1-1, is DSGVTQTPKHLITATGQRVTLRCSPRSGDLSVYWYQQSLDQGLQFLIQYYNGEERAKGNILERFSAQQFPDLHSELNLSSLELGDSALYFCASSKTGGFTEAFFGQGTRLTVV.